The 5 T cell receptor beta chains reported below all come from one sample, sequenced in a study of cytomegalovirus exposure and HLA in healthy donors. The PCR used 60 Vbeta and 13 Jbeta primers. Produced via immunoSEQ multiplex PCR; TCRdb's table is partial and in-frame only. The profile shows 150,000 to 200,000 clones, around 81% of them singletons. The sequencing input was PBMCs. The source of these receptors is a woman aged 18 to 35 in good health and CMV-seropositive.

The V call is TRBV11-1, the J call TRBJ1-1; D unresolved. CDR1 is SGHAT and CDR2 is FQDESV in the germline V gene (reference sequence). V was pared by 5 bases and J by 0 bases, with 13 bases between. The CDR3 runs 15 residues. CDR3 region: CASSIKISVNTEAFF. The CDR3 bases are TGTGCCAGCAGCATTAAAATTAGCGTGAACACTGAAGCTTTCTTT.

The rearrangement links TRBV6-4 to TRBJ2-7; D unclear. Germline CDR1 MRHNA, CDR2 SNTAGT. Trimming cost V 8 bases and J 4 bases, with 6 bases left between them. The CDR3 loop spans 10 amino acids. The CDR3 DNA is TGTGCCAGCGCCAGGTACGAGCAGTACTTC. This sequence encodes CASARYEQYF.

This clone was observed a single time. This sequence joins TRBV2 and TRBJ1-5; TRBD1 matches 8 bases. This CDR3 contains 20 residues. CDR1 is SNHLY, CDR2 FYNNEI, per germline. The V gene end was trimmed by 2 bases and the J gene end by 2 bases; junction bases not matched to a gene: 17. As DNA, the CDR3 is TGTGCCAGCAGTGAACGAGGGAGAACAAGAGACAGGGGAGGCAATCAGCCCCAGCATTTT. Its translation is CASSERGRTRDRGGNQPQHF.

This chain links TRBV10-2 with TRBJ1-2; TRBD1 agrees at 11 bases. CDR1 is WSHSY, CDR2 SAAADI, per germline. J gave up 6 bases and V 7 bases, and 10 bases lay outside the gene matches. CDR3 size: 15 residues. The CDR3 DNA sequence: TGCGCCAGCACCTCCGGGACAGGGGGTTCGGATGGCTACACCTTC. Residues: CASTSGTGGSDGYTF.

This clone was picked up one time. This rearrangement joins TRBV28 to TRBJ1-2; D is possibly TRBD1 (6 bases). V lost 3 bases and J 3 bases, leaving 8 bases between the germline ends. This CDR3 spans 13 amino acids. CDR1 is MDHEN and CDR2 is SYDVKM in the germline V gene. For the CDR3, the DNA is TGTGCCAGCAGTTTCAGGGGCGACTATGGCTACACCTTC. Protein product: CASSFRGDYGYTF.